These T cell receptor beta chains were read from a single sample in a study of cytotoxic CD8 clonotypes in ibrutinib-treated CLL. TCRdb's table, derived via immunoSEQ multiplex PCR, lists solely in-frame clones and lacks some. The data contain around 310,000 clones, 80% of them singletons. The sequences come from PBMCs, collected before ibrutinib treatment. Receptors originate from a human donor with chronic lymphocytic leukemia. CDR3s include the opening cysteine and the closing phenylalanine or tryptophan. D genes are given only for firm matches. Size values are once, few and many counts, or a class for expanded clones, and some rows have none.

clone size,D gene,J gene,V gene,CDR3 protein,CDR3 DNA
few,.,TRBJ1-1,TRBV2,CGTYVGVNTEAFF,TGTGGAACCTACGTGGGAGTGAACACTGAAGCTTTCTTT
.,.,TRBJ2-1,TRBV30,CAWTSGYDNEQFF,TGTGCCTGGACGAGCGGGTATGACAATGAGCAGTTCTTC
.,.,TRBJ2-7,TRBV27,CASSLANGAYEQYF,TGTGCCAGCAGCTTGGCGAACGGGGCCTACGAGCAGTACTTC
.,.,TRBJ1-2,TRBV5-4,CASSPGGFGYTF,TGTGCCAGCAGCCCCGGGGGTTTTGGCTACACCTTC
.,.,TRBJ1-1,TRBV7-2,CASSLDKENTEAFF,TGTGCCAGCAGCTTGGACAAGGAGAACACTGAAGCTTTCTTT
.,TRBD1,TRBJ2-2,TRBV7-6,CASSQTGVTGTGELFF,TGTGCCAGCAGCCAAACAGGGGTAACGGGCACCGGGGAGCTGTTTTTT
.,.,TRBJ1-2,TRBV19,CASSVTPYGYTF,TGTGCCAGTAGTGTGACACCTTATGGCTACACCTTC
.,.,TRBJ2-5,TRBV10-1,CASSPGYVKGETQYF,TGCGCCAGCAGCCCGGGTTATGTGAAAGGGGAGACCCAGTACTTC
.,.,TRBJ1-2,TRBV7-8,CASSSRRGLNYGYTF,TGTGCCAGCAGCTCGCGACGGGGACTGAACTATGGCTACACCTTC
.,.,TRBJ2-1,TRBV4-2,CASSQGPDNYNEQFF,TGTGCCAGCAGCCAAGGACCGGATAACTACAATGAGCAGTTCTTC
few,.,TRBJ1-5,TRBV28,CASSVLLRDGNQPQHF,TGTGCCAGCAGTGTCCTACTCCGGGACGGCAATCAGCCCCAGCATTTT
.,.,TRBJ1-5,TRBV4-2,CASSQGGPGNQPQHF,TGTGCCAGCAGCCAAGGTGGGCCGGGCAATCAGCCCCAGCATTTT
.,.,TRBJ2-3,TRBV29-1,CSVERDTQYF,TGCAGCGTTGAACGAGATACGCAGTATTTT
.,TRBD2,TRBJ2-5,TRBV7-6,CASSLGTSGSGKETQYF,TGTGCCAGCAGCTTAGGGACTAGCGGGAGCGGGAAAGAGACCCAGTACTTC
.,.,TRBJ2-7,TRBV11-2,CASTSGAYYEQYF,TGTGCCAGCACCTCCGGGGCCTACTACGAGCAGTACTTC
once,.,TRBJ2-2,TRBV30,CAWRPRSGELFF,TGTGCCTGGAGGCCCAGATCCGGGGAGCTGTTTTTT
.,.,TRBJ2-5,TRBV6-5,CASSYVLEAETQYF,TGTGCCAGCAGTTACGTACTTGAGGCAGAGACCCAGTACTTC